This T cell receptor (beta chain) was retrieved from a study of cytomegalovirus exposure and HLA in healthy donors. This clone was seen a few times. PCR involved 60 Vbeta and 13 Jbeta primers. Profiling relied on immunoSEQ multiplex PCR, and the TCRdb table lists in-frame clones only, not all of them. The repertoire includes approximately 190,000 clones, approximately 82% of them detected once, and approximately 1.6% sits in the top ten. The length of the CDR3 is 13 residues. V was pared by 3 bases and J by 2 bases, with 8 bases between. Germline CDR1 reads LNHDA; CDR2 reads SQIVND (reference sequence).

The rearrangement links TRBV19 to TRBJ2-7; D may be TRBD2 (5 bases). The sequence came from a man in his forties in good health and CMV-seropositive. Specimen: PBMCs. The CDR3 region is CASSMEAAYEQYF. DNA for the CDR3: TGTGCCAGTAGTATGGAGGCGGCCTACGAGCAGTACTTC.